These 5 T cell receptor beta chains came from one sample sequenced in a study of cytomegalovirus exposure and HLA in healthy donors. Primers included in the PCR were 60 Vbeta and 13 Jbeta primers. TCRdb's copy holds only in-frame clones and misses some; the assay was immunoSEQ multiplex PCR. The sample contains some 99,000 clones, approximately 76% of which appear only once. Sequencing was done on a sample of PBMCs. Receptors originate from a man between 35 and 55 years old in good health and CMV-seronegative.

The V and J genes are TRBV18 and TRBJ2-7; 7 bases fit TRBD1. V lost 6 bases to trimming and J lost 6 bases; unmatched junction nucleotides: 8. From germline, CDR1 is KGHSH and CDR2 LQKENI. The CDR3 has 13 amino acids. As DNA, the CDR3 is TGTGCCAGCTCCCAAGGGGGCGGGTTCGAGCAGTACTTC. Its translation: CASSQGGGFEQYF.

V gene TRBV6-5 combines with J gene TRBJ2-5, with a weak D call TRBD2 (6 bases). The CDR3 is made up of 15 amino acids. Germline-derived CDR1 and CDR2 are MNHEY and SVGAGI. With 2 bases removed from V and 4 bases from J, the gap between germline ends came to 14 bases. The CDR3 DNA sequence: TGTGCCAGCAGTTACGAGGGGCGGGGAGGAGAGACCCAGTACTTC. It is translated as CASSYEGRGGETQYF.

The V and J genes are TRBV6-5 and TRBJ2-7; 8 positions agree with TRBD2. Looked up from germline, CDR1 is MNHEY and CDR2 is SVGAGI. The CDR3 runs 12 residues. The V segment lost 9 bases and the J segment 4 bases; nucleotides outside the gene matches: 5. As DNA, the CDR3 is TGTGCCAGTGCGCGGGGGGAATACGAGCAGTACTTC. As protein: CASARGEYEQYF.

The rearrangement joins TRBV11-1 to TRBJ2-5, with D perhaps matching TRBD2 (5 bases). V was shortened by 4 bases and J by 5 bases, with 11 bases between the two germline ends. This CDR3 comprises 13 residues. Germline assignment: CDR1 SGHAT and CDR2 FQDESV (reference sequence). The CDR3 loop is CASSSGVGETQYF. Here the CDR3 DNA reads TGTGCCAGCAGCTCCGGGGTTGGGGAGACCCAGTACTTC.

The chain is built from TRBV5-6 and TRBJ1-4, with D hard to call. Trimming removed 3 bases from V and 7 bases from J, with 19 bases in between. Germline V gives CDR1 SGHDT, CDR2 YYEEEE. This CDR3 is built from 16 residues. The CDR3 region has the DNA TGTGCCAGCAGCTCGAAGACATCTTTAATGGGTGAAAAACTGTTTTTT. This encodes CASSSKTSLMGEKLFF.